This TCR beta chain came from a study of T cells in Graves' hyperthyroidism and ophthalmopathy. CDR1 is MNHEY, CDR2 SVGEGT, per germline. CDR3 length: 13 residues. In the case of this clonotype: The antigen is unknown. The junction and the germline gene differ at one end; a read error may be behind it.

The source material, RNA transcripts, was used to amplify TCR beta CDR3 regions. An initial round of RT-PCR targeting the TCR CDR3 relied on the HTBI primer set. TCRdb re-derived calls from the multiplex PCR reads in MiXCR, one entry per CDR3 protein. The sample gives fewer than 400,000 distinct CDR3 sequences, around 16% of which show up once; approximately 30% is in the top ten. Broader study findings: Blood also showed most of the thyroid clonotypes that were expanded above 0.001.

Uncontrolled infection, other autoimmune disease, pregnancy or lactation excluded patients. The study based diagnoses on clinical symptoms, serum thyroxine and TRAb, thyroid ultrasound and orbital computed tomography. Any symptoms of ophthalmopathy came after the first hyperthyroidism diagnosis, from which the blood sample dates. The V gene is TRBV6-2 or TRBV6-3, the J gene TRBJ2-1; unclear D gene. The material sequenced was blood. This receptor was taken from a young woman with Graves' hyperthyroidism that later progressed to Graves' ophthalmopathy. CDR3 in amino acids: CASGYSRSNEQFF. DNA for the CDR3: TGTGCCAGCGGTTACTCGCGTAGCAATGAGCAGTTCTTC.